The next 14 T cell receptor beta chains were all read from a single sample in a study of low-dose radiotherapy and immunotherapy resistance in tumors. TCR amplification ran 15 to 25 PCR cycles using constant-region and V-primer adapter primers. From the reads, TCRdb called clonotypes with MiXCR, one entry per CDR3 protein. Among 50,000 or so distinct CDR3 sequences, roughly 31% were seen once, and the ten largest hold 7% to 10%. The time point is: after trial treatment. Treatment denoted: LDRT plus nivolumab, ipilimumab, low-dose cyclophosphamide and aspirin (RACIN trial). The sample here was PBMCs, taken after low-dose radiotherapy plus immunotherapy. Source of these receptors: a male donor with rectosigmoid adenocarcinoma.

V and J are TRBV11-1 and TRBJ2-3; no clear D. Per germline, CDR1 SGHAT and CDR2 FQDESV (reference sequence). The CDR3 totals 15 residues. V lost 5 bases and J 2 bases, leaving 14 bases between the germline ends. DNA for the CDR3: TGTGCCAGCAGCCCCCGTAGTTCCTCCACAGATACGCAGTATTTT. The encoded protein is CASSPRSSSTDTQYF.

This clonotype occurred many times. The chain carries TRBV20-1 and TRBJ1-2, with 9 bases identical to TRBD1. J gave up 6 bases and V 6 bases, and 14 bases lay outside the gene matches. The CDR3 contains 15 residues. Germline V CDR1 and CDR2: DFQATT, SNEGSKA (reference sequence). The CDR3, as DNA: TGCAGTGCAGGGGGCGGACAGGGGTTTCTAGATGGCTACACCTTC. Amino acids: CSAGGGQGFLDGYTF.

This clonotype was seen repeatedly, ten times or more. The genes are TRBV7-2 and TRBJ2-7, with D possibly being TRBD1 (5 bases). The CDR3 runs to 15 residues. Germline CDR1 is SGHTA and CDR2 is FQGNSA. Trimming shortened V by 1 base and J by 0 bases, and 10 bases separated the two germline ends. The chain's CDR3 is CASSLGATDSYEQYF. Here the CDR3 DNA reads TGTGCCAGCAGCTTAGGGGCGACAGACTCCTACGAGCAGTACTTC.

The chain uses TRBV19 and TRBJ2-1; 11 positions agree with TRBD2. Trimming cost V 3 bases and J 2 bases; bases outside gene matches: 3. This CDR3 comprises 16 residues. Per germline, CDR1 LNHDA and CDR2 SQIVND (reference sequence). CDR3 in DNA: TGTGCCAGTAGTATGATTAGCGGGGGGGCCTACAATGAGCAGTTCTTC. Its translation: CASSMISGGAYNEQFF.

The gene calls are TRBV2 and TRBJ2-1; no reliable D call. Trimming removed 4 bases from V and 8 bases from J, with 3 bases in between. The V gene's germline CDR1 is SNHLY and CDR2 FYNNEI. CDR3 size: 10 residues. As DNA, the CDR3 is TGTGCCAGCAGTGCATATGAGCAGTTCTTC. It is translated as CASSAYEQFF.

The chain has TRBV9 and TRBJ1-2, with D unresolved. The germline CDR1 and CDR2 sequences are SGDLS and YYNGEE. The V end lost 0 bases, the J end lost 4 bases, and 10 bases lay between the germline ends. This CDR3 has 14 residues. The CDR3 protein is CASSVGRQPYGYTF. CDR3 DNA: TGTGCCAGCAGCGTAGGGCGGCAGCCCTATGGCTACACCTTC.

The rearrangement links TRBV5-1 to TRBJ1-4, with 9 bases fitting TRBD1. The V segment lost 1 base and the J segment 5 bases; nucleotides outside the gene matches: 0. Germline CDR1 SGHRS, CDR2 YFSETQ. This CDR3 spans 14 amino acids. This CDR3 is CASSLTGGNEKLFF. CDR3 DNA sequence: TGCGCCAGCAGCTTGACAGGGGGCAATGAAAAACTGTTTTTT.

This clonotype was counted at least ten times. The gene calls are TRBV6-2 or TRBV6-3 and TRBJ2-3; maybe TRBD1 (5 bases). This CDR3 is 17 amino acids long. Trimming took off 11 bases at V and 0 bases at J, with 24 bases between the two ends. CDR1 and CDR2 (germline): MNHEY, SVGEGT. The CDR3 DNA reads TGTGCCGCGTTGCCCTCTCGCAGGGTTAGGAGCACAGATACGCAGTATTTT. Translation gives CAALPSRRVRSTDTQYF.

This clonotype was found many times. The chain couples TRBV6-2 or TRBV6-3 to TRBJ1-4; D gene ambiguous. CDR3 size: 11 residues. Germline V gene data show CDR1 as MNHEY and CDR2 as SVGEGT. The V end was cut by 6 bases, the J end by 8 bases, with 7 bases between. CDR3 coding DNA: TGTGCCAGCAGAAAAGGGGAAAAACTGTTTTTT. It codes for CASRKGEKLFF.

The V call is TRBV6-2 or TRBV6-3, the J call TRBJ2-7; 11 bases fit TRBD2. The junction had 7 bases not matched to a gene; V was cut back by 5 bases and J by 1 base. The germline gives CDR1 MNHEY, CDR2 SVGEGT. The CDR3 has 16 amino acids. CDR3 region: CASSEDGTSGSYEQYF. Written as DNA, the CDR3 is TGTGCCAGCAGTGAGGACGGGACTAGCGGTTCCTACGAGCAGTACTTC.

J is TRBJ1-6 and V is TRBV20-1, with 9 bases aligning to TRBD1. The CDR3 sequence is 15 residues long. Germline V gene lookup returns CDR1 DFQATT and CDR2 SNEGSKA (reference sequence). V was clipped by 3 bases and J by 9 bases; unmatched bases: 9. CDR3 in DNA: TGCAGTGCTAGGGAACCGGGACAGGGCAGTTCACCCCTCCACTTT. Translated, it gives CSAREPGQGSSPLHF.

With regard to this clonotype: One base separates it from a far larger clone, so it is likely a read error. V is TRBV26 and J is TRBJ2-2. TRBV26 is a pseudogene segment. The CDR3 loop spans 13 amino acids. The CDR3 loop reads CASKPQSIGELFF. CDR3 DNA sequence: TGTGCCAGCAAACCACAGTCTATCGGGGAGCTGTTTTTT.

This clonotype was recorded many times. The chain couples TRBV5-4 to TRBJ2-1; D gene ambiguous. The germline V gene encodes CDR1 SGHNT and CDR2 YYREEE (reference sequence). The CDR3 extends over 12 amino acids. V dropped 0 bases and J dropped 10 bases, with 8 bases sitting between them. CDR3: CASSLDGYEQFF. CDR3 sequence (DNA): TGTGCCAGCAGCTTGGACGGTTACGAGCAGTTCTTC.

The genes are TRBV27 and TRBJ2-3; D may be TRBD2 (5 bases). The CDR3 covers 14 residues. Trimming pared 4 bases from V and 1 base from J, leaving 9 bases between. Germline V CDR1 and CDR2: MNHEY, SMNVEV (reference sequence). CDR3 loop: CASSSPSRTDTQYF. CDR3 DNA: TGTGCCAGCAGTTCCCCTAGCCGCACAGATACGCAGTATTTT.